This entry lists 9 T cell receptor beta chains sequenced from one sample in a study of vaccination and CD4 T cells after COVID-19 (dated by TCRdb to 2021 to 2024). Libraries were prepared through PCR. The sequencer was an Illumina iSeq 100. TCR sequencing of DNA from cultured CD4+ T cells used the Oncomine TCR Beta short-read assay at the Johns Hopkins FTIC core. TCRdb applied fastp at Q25 and MiXCR to the public reads, then kept only in-frame beta chains. Duplicate CDR3 protein sequences are folded into a single record with the most common DNA and genes. This sample holds around 19,000 distinct CDR3 sequences; about 52% were observed only once. The biggest ten clones account for about 4% of the sample. In the paper's terms, the treatment or condition label means: approximately 11-day PBMC culture with coronavirus spike peptide pools or control peptides (ViraFEST assay). No antigen has been assigned to these receptors.

Sequencing input: CD4+ T cells from blood, cultured in vitro. These TCRs come from a human donor who had recovered from COVID-19.

The chain recombines TRBV19 with TRBJ1-1; D perhaps matches TRBD1 (6 bases). V was pared by 5 bases and J by 0 bases, with 16 bases between. Germline values: CDR1 LNHDA, CDR2 SQIVND (reference sequence). The CDR3 runs 16 residues. In DNA, the CDR3 is TGTGCCAGTAGTCTAAGAACAGGGCCCATGAACACTGAAGCTTTCTTT. Protein sequence: CASSLRTGPMNTEAFF.

The J gene is TRBJ2-1, the V gene TRBV11-2, with 7 bases fitting TRBD1. V was pared by 4 bases and J by 3 bases, with 9 bases of the junction left unmatched. The length of the CDR3 is 16 residues. Germline V gene sequence: CDR1 SGHAT, CDR2 FQNNGV. CDR3 sequence (DNA): TGTGCCAGCAGCTGGGGGTTGACAGGGAACTACAATGAGCAGTTCTTC. Amino acids: CASSWGLTGNYNEQFF.

This sequence joins TRBV11-2 and TRBJ2-2, with D perhaps matching TRBD1 (8 bases). The V and J ends lost 4 bases and 7 bases respectively, with 16 bases between them. CDR3 length equals 15 residues. Germline V gives CDR1 SGHAT, CDR2 FQNNGV. DNA for the CDR3: TGTGCCAGCAGCTCATACAGGGGGGGTATCGGGGAGCTGTTTTTT. This gives the protein CASSSYRGGIGELFF.

The genes are TRBV7-9 and TRBJ1-2; 7 bases fit TRBD1. This CDR3 has 12 amino acids. V shed 8 bases, J shed 5 bases, and the junction held 5 bases outside the gene matches. Germline CDR1 SEHNR, CDR2 FQNEAQ (reference sequence). In DNA form, the CDR3 reads TGTGCCAGCGAAGGACAGGCTTATGGCTACACCTTC. It is translated as CASEGQAYGYTF.

CDR3: CASSLEGAPTDTQYF. CDR3 DNA: TGTGCCAGCAGCTTAGAGGGGGCCCCCACAGATACGCAGTATTTT. V gene TRBV7-3 combines with J gene TRBJ2-3; 7 bases line up with TRBD1. CDR3 length equals 15 residues. After removal of 2 bases from V and 2 bases from J, the junction contained 4 bases not matched to a gene. Looked up from germline, CDR1 is SGHTA and CDR2 is FQGTGA.

The rearrangement links TRBV11-1 to TRBJ1-2, with D hard to call. V lost 4 bases, J lost 5 bases, and 11 bases lay in between. Germline V CDR1 and CDR2: SGHAT, FQDESV (reference sequence). This CDR3 spans 13 amino acids. The CDR3 reads CASSSDGPYGYTF. The CDR3 nucleotides are TGTGCCAGCAGCTCGGACGGGCCGTATGGCTACACCTTC. Together with reference TRBV11-1 and TRBJ1-2, the CDR3 gives the full variable domain: EAEVAQSPRYKITEKSQAVAFWCDPISGHATLYWYRQILGQGPELLVQFQDESVVDDSQLPKDRFSAERLKGVDSTLKIQPAELGDSAMYLCASSSDGPYGYTFGSGTRLTVV.

The sample holds a few counts of this clonotype. The chain carries TRBV5-1 and TRBJ2-2; 12 bases line up with TRBD1. Germline lookup yields CDR1 SGHRS and CDR2 YFSETQ. Losses at the gene ends were 7 bases for V and 2 bases for J; bases not matched to a gene: 6. The CDR3 sequence is 16 residues long. The CDR3 protein is CASGSGQGANTGELFF. Written as DNA, the CDR3 is TGCGCCAGCGGCTCGGGACAGGGGGCCAACACCGGGGAGCTGTTTTTT.

The genes are TRBV28 and TRBJ2-7, with 10 bases identical to TRBD2. The V gene end was trimmed by 3 bases and the J gene end by 7 bases; junction bases not matched to a gene: 9. This CDR3 comprises 15 residues. Germline assignment: CDR1 MDHEN and CDR2 SYDVKM. CDR3 residues: CASSLFIAGGIEQYF. The CDR3 nucleotides read TGTGCCAGCAGTTTGTTTATAGCGGGAGGTATTGAGCAGTACTTC.

The V gene is TRBV5-3, the J gene TRBJ2-5; perhaps TRBD2 as D (7 bases). TRBV5-3 belongs to the ORF category, with a function that is uncertain. Trimming cost V 8 bases and J 5 bases, with 16 bases left between them. This CDR3 contains 13 residues. CDR3 region: CASSWRGGETQYF. The CDR3 nucleotides read TGTGCCAGCAGTTGGAGGGGGGGTGAGACCCAGTACTTC.